This T cell receptor (beta chain) was captured by sequencing in a study of T cell responses to AZD1222 COVID-19 vaccine. Whole-study results and caveats: Among AZD1222 vaccinees, only 5 to 7 were seropositive at baseline.

Of note for this clone: Its specificity is not known.

The repertoire was sequenced with immunoSEQ multiplex PCR; TCRdb's copy has only in-frame clones and lacks some. This table has about 140,000 clones, 90% appearing once. There are 11 residues in the CDR3. Germline CDR1 reads MNHEY; CDR2 reads SVGAGI. V was clipped by 6 bases and J by 0 bases, with 2 bases between them. Pooled samples include second doses given at about 4 or 12 weeks. The V and J genes are TRBV6-5 and TRBJ1-1; D not resolved. This clonotype originated in an adult who received the AZD1222 COVID-19 vaccine. The sequencing here drew on peripheral blood, taken 28 days after the second AZD1222 dose. The CDR3 region has the DNA TGTGCCAGCAGGGTGAACACTGAAGCTTTCTTT. As protein: CASRVNTEAFF.